This T cell receptor (beta chain) was captured by sequencing in a study of T-cell reconstitution after alpha-beta-depleted transplantation in children. This CDR3 has 14 amino acids. V shed 6 bases and J 12 bases; nucleotides not matched to a gene: 10. Germline V CDR1 and CDR2: MNHEY, SMNVEV (reference sequence). Many counts were recorded for this clonotype. TCRbeta library preparation incorporated unique molecular identifiers. TCRdb ran MiXCR on the PCR reads and lists one entry per CDR3 protein. The data contain about 270,000 distinct CDR3 sequences, approximately 9.8% of them singletons. The sequence came from a human donor who donated a stem cell graft to a child with SCID. The sample was PBMCs from the stem cell graft donor, taken from the stem cell graft. This chain connects TRBV27 to TRBJ2-1; 11 nucleotides agree with TRBD2. The CDR3 bases are TGTGCCAGCAGCCCCATAGCGGGGGGGAAATGGCAGTTCTTC. Its protein product is CASSPIAGGKWQFF.